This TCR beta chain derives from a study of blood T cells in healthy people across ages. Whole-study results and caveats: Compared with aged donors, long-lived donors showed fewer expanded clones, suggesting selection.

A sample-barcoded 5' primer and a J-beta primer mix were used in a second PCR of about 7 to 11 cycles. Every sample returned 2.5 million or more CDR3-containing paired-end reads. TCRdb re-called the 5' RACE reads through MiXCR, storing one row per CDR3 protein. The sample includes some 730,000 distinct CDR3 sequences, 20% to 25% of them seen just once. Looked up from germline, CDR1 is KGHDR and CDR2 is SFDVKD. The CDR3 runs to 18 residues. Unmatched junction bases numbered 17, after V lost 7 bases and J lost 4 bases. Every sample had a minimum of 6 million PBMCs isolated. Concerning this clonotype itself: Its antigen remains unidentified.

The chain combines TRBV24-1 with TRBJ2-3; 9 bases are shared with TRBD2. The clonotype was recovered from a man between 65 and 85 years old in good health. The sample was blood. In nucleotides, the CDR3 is TGTGCCACCAGAGGGACACATGGACTAGCGCGAGGCCCAGATACGCAGTATTTT. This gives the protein CATRGTHGLARGPDTQYF.